This TCR beta chain was identified during a study of T cells in Graves' hyperthyroidism and ophthalmopathy. Study context: Peripheral blood samples were taken at initial diagnosis, prior to any treatment.

TCR beta CDR3 region amplification was performed from RNA transcripts. The HTBI primer set drove a first-round RT-PCR of the TCR CDR3. From the multiplex PCR reads, TCRdb called clonotypes with MiXCR, one entry per CDR3 protein. The data contain more than 300,000 distinct CDR3 sequences, roughly 15% of them seen just once; the ten biggest clones take up less than 20%. Broader study findings: Among clonotypes expanded in thyroid above 0.001, most were also found in blood.

Pregnant or lactating patients were excluded, as were those with uncontrolled infection or other autoimmune disease. The V and J ends lost 4 bases and 5 bases respectively, with 23 bases between them. CDR1 LGHNA and CDR2 YNFKEQ come from the germline V gene. The CDR3 covers 18 residues. Regarding this clonotype: The antigen is not known.

This sequence joins TRBV4-2 and TRBJ2-2; tentative D call: TRBD2 (6 bases). This clonotype was sampled from a woman between 25 and 40 years old with Graves' ophthalmopathy. The sample comprised blood. CDR3 region: CASSRDAGVRRGTGELFF. CDR3 sequence (DNA): TGTGCCAGCAGCCGGGATGCGGGCGTCCGTCGGGGGACCGGGGAGCTGTTTTTT.